A selection of T cell receptor beta chains follows, all from one sample in a study of T cell responses to AZD1222 COVID-19 vaccine. Sequenced by immunoSEQ multiplex PCR; TCRdb stores in-frame clones only, minus some. The sample lists 130,000 to 150,000 clones; roughly 89% were seen once. This specimen consisted of peripheral blood, obtained 28 days after the second AZD1222 dose. The receptors here all came from an adult who received the AZD1222 COVID-19 vaccine. Each CDR3 is given with its conserved first and last residue. Fields, in order: CDR3 protein, CDR3 DNA, V gene, clone size, J gene, D gene. A D gene is named only where the DNA matches it firmly. The size field is filled for only some rows; it gives once, few, many or a size class.

CATSNKLGQNTEAFF	TGTGCCACCAGCAACAAACTTGGACAGAACACTGAAGCTTTCTTT	TRBV15	.	TRBJ1-1	.
CASSPSGRAGETQYF	TGTGCCAGCAGCCCAAGCGGGAGGGCCGGTGAGACCCAGTACTTC	TRBV11-2	.	TRBJ2-5	TRBD2
CASSRLNTGELFF	TGTGCCAGCAGTCGATTGAACACCGGGGAGCTGTTTTTT	TRBV28	.	TRBJ2-2	.
CASRGTDQPQHF	TGTGCCAGCCGAGGGACAGATCAGCCCCAGCATTTT	TRBV6-5	.	TRBJ1-5	TRBD1
CASSIQVGSYEQYF	TGTGCCAGCAGCATCCAGGTGGGGTCCTACGAGCAGTACTTC	TRBV3-1/TRBV3-2	.	TRBJ2-7	.
CASSLAAGSPEAFF	TGCGCCAGCAGCTTGGCAGCAGGGAGCCCTGAAGCTTTCTTT	TRBV5-1	.	TRBJ1-1	.
CASSLGNYGYTF	TGTGCCAGCAGCTTGGGGAACTATGGCTACACCTTC	TRBV7-8	.	TRBJ1-2	.
CASSPAVQETQYF	TGTGCCAGCAGCCCAGCGGTACAAGAGACCCAGTACTTC	TRBV12-3/TRBV12-4	.	TRBJ2-5	.
CASSPIRYRGSYEQYF	TGTGCCAGCAGCCCCATTAGGTACAGGGGGTCTTACGAGCAGTACTTC	TRBV11-2	few	TRBJ2-7	TRBD1
CASSLGQGNYGYTF	TGTGCCAGCAGCTTAGGACAGGGTAACTATGGCTACACCTTC	TRBV13	once	TRBJ1-2	.
CASSPKGPLNSPLHF	TGTGCCAGCAGTCCCAAGGGGCCACTTAATTCACCCCTCCACTTT	TRBV6-5	.	TRBJ1-6	.
CASSFSGGVPSNQPQHF	TGTGCCAGCAGTTTTTCGGGAGGGGTCCCAAGCAATCAGCCCCAGCATTTT	TRBV28	.	TRBJ1-5	.
CASSGGLAATTDTQYF	TGTGCCAGCAGTGGTGGACTAGCCGCGACCACAGATACGCAGTATTTT	TRBV2	.	TRBJ2-3	TRBD2
CASSPGSSGEQYF	TGTGCCAGCAGCCCCGGTTCTAGTGGCGAGCAGTACTTC	TRBV27	few	TRBJ2-7	.
CAWRLGTSGYEQYF	TGTGCCTGGAGACTCGGGACTAGCGGATACGAGCAGTACTTC	TRBV30	.	TRBJ2-7	TRBD2
CASSRHRGRVYEQYF	TGTGCCAGCAGCCGTCACAGGGGGCGCGTCTACGAGCAGTACTTC	TRBV6-2/TRBV6-3	.	TRBJ2-7	TRBD1
CASSRPGGPYEQYF	TGTGCCAGCAGCCGTCCAGGTGGACCCTACGAGCAGTACTTC	TRBV7-2	.	TRBJ2-7	.
CASSTPLFAAQRAYNEQFF	TGTGCCAGCAGTACCCCCCTTTTCGCAGCGCAACGCGCCTACAATGAGCAGTTCTTC	TRBV6-2/TRBV6-3	.	TRBJ2-1	.
CASSLVSTRPYGYTF	TGTGCCAGCAGCTTGGTTTCGACACGCCCCTATGGCTACACCTTC	TRBV5-8	.	TRBJ1-2	.
CASSPRGGRDTQYF	TGTGCCAGCAGCCCTCGGGGAGGGCGGGATACGCAGTATTTT	TRBV5-4	.	TRBJ2-3	TRBD2
CASSGTNPYGYTF	TGTGCCAGCAGTGGCACCAACCCCTATGGCTACACCTTC	TRBV5-5	.	TRBJ1-2	.
CAWSVPYQETQYF	TGTGCCTGGAGTGTACCCTACCAAGAGACCCAGTACTTC	TRBV30	.	TRBJ2-5	.
CASSVGAVQPQHF	TGTGCCAGCAGCGTAGGGGCGGTTCAGCCCCAGCATTTT	TRBV9	.	TRBJ1-5	.
CASSAPRAGGSERDTQYF	TGTGCCAGCAGCGCACCCCGAGCAGGCGGGAGCGAACGAGATACGCAGTATTTT	TRBV9	once	TRBJ2-3	TRBD2
CASSRMRGENIQYF	TGTGCCAGCAGCCGAATGAGGGGGGAAAACATTCAGTACTTC	TRBV11-2	once	TRBJ2-4	.
CASSLGTINYGYTF	TGTGCCAGCAGCTTGGGGACAATAAACTATGGCTACACCTTC	TRBV7-2	.	TRBJ1-2	.
CASSPPVGAEGTDTQYF	TGTGCCAGCAGCCCCCCCGTCGGAGCGGAAGGCACAGATACGCAGTATTTT	TRBV13	.	TRBJ2-3	.
CAALPRGLVNTEAFF	TGTGCTGCACTCCCGCGGGGCTTGGTCAACACTGAAGCTTTCTTT	TRBV12-5	.	TRBJ1-1	.
CASSQLGPHYEQYF	TGTGCCAGCAGCCAATTGGGACCCCACTACGAGCAGTACTTC	TRBV3-1/TRBV3-2	.	TRBJ2-7	.
CASSPGTNQPQHF	TGTGCCAGCAGTCCAGGGACCAATCAGCCCCAGCATTTT	TRBV6-2/TRBV6-3	.	TRBJ1-5	.
CASSSSRGQGMTNTEAFF	TGTGCCAGTAGTTCCTCAAGGGGACAGGGAATGACGAACACTGAAGCTTTCTTT	TRBV19	.	TRBJ1-1	TRBD1
CASSVGGAGVNTEAFF	TGTGCCAGCAGCGTAGGAGGGGCAGGAGTGAACACTGAAGCTTTCTTT	TRBV9	.	TRBJ1-1	.